This is a list of T cell receptor beta chains from one sample in a study of blood T cell repertoires in COVID-19. Data came from immunoSEQ multiplex PCR; TCRdb stores just in-frame clones and leaves some out. The sample yields under 130,000 clones, approximately 80% seen once. Source material: peripheral blood. The receptors derive from a man older than 75 with acute or convalescent COVID-19. CDR3s include the opening cysteine and the closing phenylalanine or tryptophan. A D gene is named only where the DNA matches it firmly. Only part of the rows carry a size: once, few, many, or a class if the clone is expanded.

size: once
J: TRBJ1-2
D: TRBD1
V: TRBV5-1
CDR3: CASSLVGQGAYGYTF
DNA: TGCGCCAGCAGCTTGGTGGGACAGGGGGCTTATGGCTACACCTTC

size: .
J: TRBJ2-3
D: TRBD1
V: TRBV5-1
CDR3: CASSHRQGAAADTQYF
DNA: TGCGCCAGCAGCCACCGACAGGGGGCTGCGGCAGATACGCAGTATTTT

size: .
J: TRBJ2-7
D: .
V: TRBV6-1
CDR3: CASSEGTSDVTYEQYF
DNA: TGTGCCAGCAGTGAAGGGACTTCGGACGTTACCTACGAGCAGTACTTC

size: .
J: TRBJ1-6
D: .
V: TRBV6-5
CDR3: CASSWGPPRSPLHF
DNA: TGTGCCAGCAGTTGGGGCCCACCGCGTTCACCCCTCCACTTT

size: few
J: TRBJ2-7
D: .
V: TRBV3-1/TRBV3-2
CDR3: CASSQDFPGRYEQYF
DNA: TGTGCCAGCAGCCAAGATTTTCCGGGTAGGTACGAGCAGTACTTC

size: .
J: TRBJ2-1
D: TRBD2
V: TRBV24-1
CDR3: CATSSSGRFNEQFF
DNA: TGTGCCACCAGTAGTAGCGGGAGATTCAATGAGCAGTTCTTC

size: .
J: TRBJ1-2
D: .
V: TRBV12-3/TRBV12-4
CDR3: CASSWTVFYGYTF
DNA: TGTGCCAGCAGCTGGACAGTTTTCTATGGCTACACCTTC

size: .
J: TRBJ1-1
D: TRBD1
V: TRBV3-1/TRBV3-2
CDR3: CASSRQGATTEAFF
DNA: TGTGCCAGCAGCCGCCAGGGGGCAACCACTGAAGCTTTCTTT

size: .
J: TRBJ2-1
D: .
V: TRBV7-7
CDR3: CASSPQGYHEQFF
DNA: TGTGCTAGCAGTCCACAGGGTTACCATGAGCAGTTCTTC

size: once
J: TRBJ2-7
D: .
V: TRBV12-1
CDR3: CASSPLKTSGPPKHHEQYF
DNA: TGTGCCAGCAGCCCACTAAAGACTAGCGGGCCTCCTAAACATCACGAGCAGTACTTC

size: .
J: TRBJ1-1
D: .
V: TRBV2
CDR3: CASSPTGTSEAFF
DNA: TGTGCCAGCAGTCCCACAGGGACCTCTGAAGCTTTCTTT

size: .
J: TRBJ1-1
D: .
V: TRBV5-6
CDR3: CASSFITAEAFF
DNA: TGTGCCAGCAGCTTCATAACAGCTGAAGCTTTCTTT

size: .
J: TRBJ2-5
D: TRBD2
V: TRBV28
CDR3: CASMSGSETQYF
DNA: TGTGCCAGCATGAGCGGGAGCGAGACCCAGTACTTC

size: .
J: TRBJ2-7
D: TRBD1
V: TRBV11-1
CDR3: CASSLTGTGGYEQYF
DNA: TGTGCCAGCAGTCTGACCGGGACAGGGGGCTACGAGCAGTACTTC

size: .
J: TRBJ2-3
D: .
V: TRBV6-2/TRBV6-3
CDR3: CASSPLITDTQYF
DNA: TGTGCCAGCAGTCCACTTATCACAGATACGCAGTATTTT

size: .
J: TRBJ2-6
D: .
V: TRBV3-1/TRBV3-2
CDR3: CASRQVPANVLTF
DNA: TGTGCCAGCAGACAGGTCCCGGCCAACGTCCTGACTTTC

size: .
J: TRBJ2-3
D: TRBD2
V: TRBV2
CDR3: CASSSSGSRTTQYF
DNA: TGTGCCAGCAGTTCCAGCGGGAGCCGTACTACGCAGTATTTT

size: .
J: TRBJ1-1
D: .
V: TRBV5-1
CDR3: CASSSTGNTEAFF
DNA: TGCGCCAGCAGCTCTACAGGGAACACTGAAGCTTTCTTT

size: .
J: TRBJ2-5
D: TRBD1
V: TRBV18
CDR3: CASSPPARGETQYF
DNA: TGTGCCAGCTCACCACCAGCCAGGGGGGAGACCCAGTACTTC

size: .
J: TRBJ2-2
D: TRBD1
V: TRBV6-6
CDR3: CASSSTGGTGELFF
DNA: TGTGCCAGCAGTTCAACAGGGGGCACCGGGGAGCTGTTTTTT

size: .
J: TRBJ2-1
D: .
V: TRBV19
CDR3: CASTSTSRNYEQFF
DNA: TGTGCCAGTACCTCGACTAGTAGGAACTATGAGCAGTTCTTC

size: .
J: TRBJ1-1
D: .
V: TRBV27
CDR3: CASSLYNGGRTEAFF
DNA: TGTGCCAGCAGTTTATATAATGGGGGCAGGACTGAAGCTTTCTTT

size: few
J: TRBJ1-4
D: TRBD1
V: TRBV9
CDR3: CASSSFDRGNEKLFF
DNA: TGTGCCAGCAGCTCCTTCGACAGGGGGAATGAAAAACTGTTTTTT

size: .
J: TRBJ2-2
D: .
V: TRBV27
CDR3: CASSWGPNTGELFF
DNA: TGTGCCAGCAGTTGGGGCCCGAACACCGGGGAGCTGTTTTTT

size: .
J: TRBJ2-5
D: .
V: TRBV4-3
CDR3: CASSQVVGTQETQYF
DNA: TGCGCCAGCAGCCAAGTTGTTGGGACTCAAGAGACCCAGTACTTC

size: .
J: TRBJ2-7
D: .
V: TRBV5-1
CDR3: CASSSPGTYEQYF
DNA: TGCGCCAGCAGCTCACCGGGAACCTACGAGCAGTACTTC

size: .
J: TRBJ2-5
D: TRBD1
V: TRBV7-6
CDR3: CASSRGQGTHQETQYF
DNA: TGTGCCAGCAGCCGGGGACAGGGAACACACCAAGAGACCCAGTACTTC

size: .
J: TRBJ1-5
D: TRBD1
V: TRBV28
CDR3: CASSYTGQGNQPQHF
DNA: TGTGCCAGCAGCTATACGGGACAGGGGAATCAGCCCCAGCATTTT

size: .
J: TRBJ2-5
D: .
V: TRBV28
CDR3: CASSVGGTGETQYF
DNA: TGTGCCAGCAGCGTAGGCGGTACAGGGGAGACCCAGTACTTC

size: .
J: TRBJ1-4
D: .
V: TRBV7-9
CDR3: CASSLSGGEKLFF
DNA: TGTGCCAGCAGCTTATCGGGAGGTGAAAAACTGTTTTTT

size: .
J: TRBJ2-7
D: .
V: TRBV27
CDR3: CASSLTGGIPSYEQYF
DNA: TGTGCCAGCAGTTTAACAGGTGGCATCCCTTCCTACGAGCAGTACTTC

size: .
J: TRBJ2-1
D: TRBD2
V: TRBV30
CDR3: CAWSVDTSGNEQFF
DNA: TGTGCCTGGAGTGTCGACACTAGCGGGAATGAGCAGTTCTTC

size: .
J: TRBJ2-5
D: .
V: TRBV5-1
CDR3: CASSYYRAQETQYF
DNA: TGCGCCAGCAGCTACTACAGGGCCCAAGAGACCCAGTACTTC

size: .
J: TRBJ1-3
D: TRBD1
V: TRBV15
CDR3: CATSRPFGQAAGNTIYF
DNA: TGTGCCACCAGCAGACCTTTCGGACAGGCAGCGGGAAACACCATATATTTT

size: .
J: TRBJ1-1
D: .
V: TRBV30
CDR3: CAWTVLRTEAFF
DNA: TGTGCCTGGACGGTCCTGAGGACTGAAGCTTTCTTT

size: .
J: TRBJ1-4
D: .
V: TRBV21-1
CDR3: CASSKSRSEKLFF
DNA: TGTGCCAGCAGCAAGTCCCGCAGTGAAAAACTGTTTTTT

size: .
J: TRBJ1-4
D: .
V: TRBV5-1
CDR3: CASSLDRADEKLFF
DNA: TGCGCCAGCAGCTTGGACAGGGCTGATGAAAAACTGTTTTTT

size: .
J: TRBJ2-1
D: .
V: TRBV28
CDR3: CASRRRRDSYNEQFF
DNA: TGTGCCAGCAGGCGTCGACGGGACTCCTACAATGAGCAGTTCTTC

size: once
J: TRBJ1-1
D: .
V: TRBV2
CDR3: CASSEALGVPEAFF
DNA: TGTGCCAGCAGTGAAGCGCTCGGTGTGCCTGAAGCTTTCTTT

size: .
J: TRBJ2-1
D: TRBD2
V: TRBV4-2
CDR3: CASSQVAGAYNEQFF
DNA: TGTGCCAGCAGCCAAGTCGCGGGAGCCTACAATGAGCAGTTCTTC

size: few
J: TRBJ1-1
D: TRBD1
V: TRBV7-2
CDR3: CASSLRQGLTEAFF
DNA: TGTGCCAGCAGCTTGAGACAGGGGTTGACTGAAGCTTTCTTT

size: .
J: TRBJ2-1
D: TRBD2
V: TRBV10-3
CDR3: CATKSGREGLYEQFF
DNA: TGTGCCACTAAAAGCGGGCGGGAGGGCCTCTATGAGCAGTTCTTC

size: once
J: TRBJ2-5
D: .
V: TRBV5-1
CDR3: CASTRGQETQYF
DNA: TGCGCCAGCACAAGGGGACAAGAGACCCAGTACTTC

size: once
J: TRBJ2-2
D: .
V: TRBV27
CDR3: CASSLTQLNTGELFF
DNA: TGTGCCAGCAGTTTGACACAGTTGAACACCGGGGAGCTGTTTTTT

size: .
J: TRBJ2-3
D: .
V: TRBV28
CDR3: CASSPPGHGTDTQYF
DNA: TGTGCCAGCAGTCCTCCGGGACACGGAACAGATACGCAGTATTTT

size: .
J: TRBJ1-6
D: .
V: TRBV6-5
CDR3: CASKSQPDNSPLHF
DNA: TGTGCCAGCAAATCACAGCCAGATAATTCACCCCTCCACTTT

size: .
J: TRBJ2-1
D: TRBD2
V: TRBV19
CDR3: CASSFSKLAGEIGYNEQFF
DNA: TGTGCCAGTAGTTTCTCCAAACTAGCGGGAGAAATAGGCTACAATGAGCAGTTCTTC

size: .
J: TRBJ2-7
D: .
V: TRBV28
CDR3: CASSSLGGREGPYEQYF
DNA: TGTGCCAGCAGTTCCCTGGGGGGCAGGGAGGGACCCTACGAGCAGTACTTC